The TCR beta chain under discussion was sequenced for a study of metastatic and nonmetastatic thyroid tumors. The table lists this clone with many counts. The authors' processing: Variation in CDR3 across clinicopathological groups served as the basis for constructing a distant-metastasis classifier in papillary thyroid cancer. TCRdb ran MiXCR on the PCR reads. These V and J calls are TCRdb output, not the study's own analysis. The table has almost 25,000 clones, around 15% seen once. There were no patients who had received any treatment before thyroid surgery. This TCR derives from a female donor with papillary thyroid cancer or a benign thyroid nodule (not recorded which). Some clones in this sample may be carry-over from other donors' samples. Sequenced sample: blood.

DNA of the CDR3: TGTGCCAGCAGTTACGCCTACCTTAGCTACTACGAGCAGTACTTC. Translating it yields CASSYAYLSYYEQYF. The chain uses TRBV6-5 and TRBJ2-7; D is ambiguous. The CDR3 is 15 amino acids. CDR1 and CDR2 (germline): MNHEY, SVGAGI. Trimming pared 2 bases from V and 3 bases from J, leaving 14 bases between.